This passage covers 5 T cell receptor beta chains from one sample sequenced in a study of shared clonotypes between healthy human individuals. TCRdb's table, derived via immunoSEQ multiplex PCR, lists solely in-frame clones and lacks some. The top ten clones hold approximately 0.13% of a sample with roughly 2 million clones, 90% to 96% of them seen once. The material sequenced was naive CD4+ T cells sorted from blood. The subset denotes: CD45RA+ positively selected. The receptor set was obtained from a man aged 18 to 29 in good health.

In the case of this clone: This sample also contains other DNA sequences that code for the same CDR3. The genes are TRBV5-1 and TRBJ1-2; a weak D match, TRBD1 (5 bases). Trimming pared 2 bases from V and 2 bases from J, leaving 10 bases between. The germline V gene encodes CDR1 SGHRS and CDR2 YFSETQ. This CDR3 region has 14 residues. The CDR3 DNA reads TGCGCCAGCAGCTTAGGACAACTAAACTATGGCTACACCTTC. Translated: CASSLGQLNYGYTF. Combining the CDR3 with reference TRBV5-1 and TRBJ1-2 gives the whole variable domain KAGVTQTPRYLIKTRGQQVTLSCSPISGHRSVSWYQQTPGQGLQFLFEYFSETQRNKGNFPGRFSGRQFSNSRSEMNVSTLELGDSALYLCASSLGQLNYGYTFGSGTRLTVV.

As concerns this clone: The same CDR3 is also encoded by other DNA sequences in this sample. The chain employs TRBV10-1 and TRBJ2-3; D not certain. V lost 4 bases to trimming and J lost 0 bases, with 5 bases between them. There are 13 residues in the CDR3. Germline assignment: CDR1 WNHNN and CDR2 SYGVQD (reference sequence). The CDR3, as DNA: TGCGCCAGCAGTGCTTCTAGCACAGATACGCAGTATTTT. This gives the protein CASSASSTDTQYF.

The chain recombines TRBV9 with TRBJ1-2; 8 bases fit TRBD1. From germline, CDR1 is SGDLS and CDR2 YYNGEE. The CDR3 is 15 residues long. The V and J ends lost 2 bases and 12 bases, in that order; junction bases with no gene match: 15. CDR3 sequence reads: CASSVEPQGGIPHTF. The CDR3 nucleotides read TGTGCCAGCAGCGTTGAACCACAGGGGGGGATACCCCACACCTTC.

The chain couples TRBV9 to TRBJ2-5; D is uncertain. The CDR3 is made up of 12 amino acids. Germline V gene data show CDR1 as SGDLS and CDR2 as YYNGEE. The ends were cut back, 0 bases at V and 9 bases at J, with 9 bases in the middle. Here the CDR3 DNA reads TGTGCCAGCAGCGTAGAAGGTCGGGCCCAGTACTTC. Translation: CASSVEGRAQYF.

The V call is TRBV6-1, the J call TRBJ2-1; TRBD2 might be the D (7 bases). The CDR3 spans 15 residues. The V gene lost 2 bases and the J gene lost 1 base, with 9 bases spanning the gap. Germline assignment: CDR1 MNHNS and CDR2 SASEGT. CDR3 coding DNA: TGTGCCAGCAGTGAACGGGGGGCATCCTACAATGAGCAGTTCTTC. Translated: CASSERGASYNEQFF.